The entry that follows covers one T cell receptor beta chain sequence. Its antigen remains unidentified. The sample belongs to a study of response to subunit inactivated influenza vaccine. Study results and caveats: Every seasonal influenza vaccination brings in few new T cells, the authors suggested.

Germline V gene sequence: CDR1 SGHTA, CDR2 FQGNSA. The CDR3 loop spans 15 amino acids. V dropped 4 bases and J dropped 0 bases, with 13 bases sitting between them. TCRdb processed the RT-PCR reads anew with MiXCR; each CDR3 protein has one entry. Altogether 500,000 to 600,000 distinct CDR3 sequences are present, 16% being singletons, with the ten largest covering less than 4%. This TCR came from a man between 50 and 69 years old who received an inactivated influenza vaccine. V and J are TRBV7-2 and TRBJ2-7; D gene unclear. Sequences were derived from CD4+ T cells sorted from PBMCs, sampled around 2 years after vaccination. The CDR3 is CASSSYSYYSYEQYF. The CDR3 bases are TGTGCCAGCAGCTCGTACAGTTACTACTCCTACGAGCAGTACTTC. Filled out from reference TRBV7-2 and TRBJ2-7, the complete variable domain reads GAGVSQSPSNKVTEKGKDVELRCDPISGHTALYWYRQSLGQGLEFLIYFQGNSAPDKSGLPSDRFSAERTGGSVSTLTIQRTQQEDSAVYLCASSSYSYYSYEQYFGPGTRLTVT.